This TCR beta chain was recovered during a study of cytomegalovirus exposure and HLA in healthy donors (dated 2017 in TCRdb). Context from the whole study: According to an earlier analysis of several hundred of the donors, about 170 million T cells yielded over 90 million unique TCR beta sequences and around 300 Gb of sequence data. An early release that covered roughly 600 HLA-typed donors contained about 300 gigabases of sequencing data and roughly 84 million unique TCR sequences. Of the roughly 390 genotyped donors, approximately 83% fell in the genetic ancestry cluster associated with self-reported Caucasian donors. The study aimed to test whether signatures of past pathogen exposure could be identified by cataloging public T cell receptors. The study profiled the T cell repertoires of 500 to 800 subjects by immunosequencing and related them to cytomegalovirus serostatus. A separate validation cohort of 100 to 150 different subjects was used in addition to the 666-subject first cohort. To predict cytomegalovirus infection status, the study combined high-throughput TCR immunosequencing, statistical association of individual TCRs with disease status, and machine learning. To study patterns of TCR occurrence, a later analysis re-analyzed previously published TCR beta repertoires from around 700 donors and added high-resolution HLA genotyping. The later analysis used no new phenotypic data to find candidate immune exposures, relying instead on TCR beta sequences and their occurrence across donors. In an earlier analysis of 500 to 650 of the donors, high-throughput TCR beta sequencing was used to judge whether each TCR beta V gene segment behaved as functional or pseudogenic. Donor age, sex, ethnicity and CMV serostatus were compiled alongside the repertoire data. A later genetic analysis took genome-wide SNP genotypes for about three fifths of the roughly 700 donors and used that subset as a discovery cohort. All discovery cohort repertoires had been generated on a single sequencing platform. Both class I and class II loci were covered by HLA typing, at four-digit resolution. The number of typed donors differed by locus: about 620-640 for A, B, C, DRB1 and DQB1; approximately 530 for DQA1; approximately 610 for DPA1; and 450 to 480 for DPB1. Because of strong linkage in the cohort, roughly five DR-DQ haplotypes were treated as single units for association and clustering. Across some 400 genotyped donors of the cohort, an average of about 220,000 unique TCR beta nucleotide sequences per donor were sequenced, and 15% to 20% of those sequences were non-productive.

The library was produced with the immunoSEQ multiplex PCR assay. A mixture of 60 forward primers for TCR Vbeta segments and 13 reverse primers for TCR Jbeta segments was used in the multiplex PCR. The CDR3 region of rearranged TCR beta genes was amplified from genomic DNA with a multiplex PCR assay. The Illumina HiSeq System was used to sequence the amplified TCR beta libraries as 87-base-pair reads. The study's processing was this. A later analysis tallied roughly 80 million unique TCR beta chains across the 550 to 850 repertoires, and around 10 million of those chains were shared by two or more donors. A nearest-neighbor algorithm error-corrected the raw reads and collapsed the reads into unique sequences, merging closely related sequences to remove PCR and sequencing errors. V, D and J gene segments were assigned by aligning CDR3 sequences to IMGT reference sequences. For a sequence to be retained, at least a six-nucleotide match to both a V gene segment and a J gene segment was required. Rearrangements were called productive when the CDR3 lacked stop codons and stayed in frame with V and J; all others were non-productive. CDR3 was defined by IMGT convention, running from the second conserved V-encoded cysteine to the conserved J-encoded phenylalanine. The earlier analysis of around 640 of the donors excluded sequences that lacked an unambiguous match to a single V gene segment. In an earlier analysis of several hundred of the donors, V segments were called functional above 56.7% productive rearrangements and were called segregating when the between-donor standard deviation exceeded 5%. To diagnose cytomegalovirus status from the catalog of TCR beta chain sequences, a statistical classification framework was built. In a later analysis, V and J genes were assigned by comparing TCR nucleotide sequences against IMGT/GENE-DB human TR gene sequences. Using the TCRdist pipeline, a later analysis assigned CDR3 sequences along with most-parsimonious VDJ recombination scenarios. In a later analysis, each TCR beta chain was defined by its CDR3 amino acid sequence together with its V-gene family, and reads without a unique V-gene family were excluded. In a later analysis, 500 to 700 highly shared, low-generation-probability nucleotide sequences were removed to address suspected cross-contamination and a sequencing artifact. In a later analysis, a clonal expansion index for each public chain was calculated from normalized within-repertoire ranks of inferred template counts. In a later analysis, generation probabilities were computed using a VDJ recombination model fitted to out-of-frame rearrangements, and the results were checked against IGoR. A later analysis scored TCR-TCR, TCR-HLA and TCR-CMV co-occurrence with hypergeometric tests, applying a repertoire-size bias correction to TCR pairs. False discovery rates were estimated in a later analysis by permuting HLA or CMV assignments 20 times. In a later analysis, co-occurring TCRs were grouped using DBSCAN, and TCRdist sequence similarity was added for clustering within HLA-allele-positive subsets. Repertoires with fewer than 30,000 or more than 120,000 public chains were left out of co-occurrence clustering, as were about 5 repertoires with anomalous nucleotide sharing. In its TCRdb copy, this immuneACCESS table keeps in-frame sequences only and misses some clones. Where compared with another copy, unresolved V genes explain less than half of these, and the others have no known cause. That table supplies the V and J calls and clone size; D and trimming were determined from the DNA. Counted in this sample were 180,000 or so clones; around three quarters of them appeared once. The top ten clones comprise 2% to 2.5% of the sample.

Concerning this clone itself: Its antigen remains unidentified. A read error may produce the germline difference seen at one junction end.

General conclusions and limits of the study: A later genetic analysis reported fewer N-insertions in productive TCRs among donors in an Asian-associated ancestry cluster than the roughly 650-donor mean. A later genetic analysis associated a missense DCLRE1C variant with V-gene and J-gene trimming of TCR beta chains, and an independent cohort replicated the association. Because HLA typing was missing for some donors at each locus, association tests included only the typed subset. Most TCR sequences were observed very rarely across donors, whereas some public TCRs were present in many individuals. According to the authors, the approach could potentially be generalized to other disease states and immunological phenotypes. This cohort had only TCR beta chains sequenced, and the lack of alpha or paired-chain data limited which features could be detected. The study listed 150 to 200 TCR beta chains as associated with cytomegalovirus. Specific HLA alleles were associated with roughly 17,000 TCR beta sequences at a false discovery rate of 0.05 in a later analysis. Because the 87-base-pair reads could not distinguish some IMGT-functional V segments, including TRBV6-2 and TRBV6-3, those segments were excluded. Three of the identified cytomegalovirus-associated TCR beta chains were confirmed in vitro to be specific for cytomegalovirus antigens. Broadly in line with IMGT annotations, most TCR beta V segments showed up in productive rearrangements about 87% or about 30% of the time in an earlier analysis of approximately 640 of the donors. A further reported finding was that TCR beta sequences accurately predicted the HLA-A and HLA-B alleles for most subjects in the first cohort. The only immune exposure information available for the cohort was CMV serostatus. Linkage disequilibrium might explain the correlated functional status among segregating V segments, but an unknown experimental factor could not be excluded. According to a later analysis, most CMV-associated TCR beta chains appeared to be HLA-restricted, and the HLA associations seemed to be driven largely by CMV exposure. Because counts were too low, seventeen rarely observed V segments, including chromosome 9 orphons, were left out of the earlier analysis of approximately 500 of the donors. According to a later analysis, TCR association rates differed among HLA loci, with DRB1 alleles showing the most associated TCRs and HLA-C alleles showing the fewest. The classifier was reported to diagnose cytomegalovirus status with high specificity and sensitivity in both the original and validation cohorts. When HLA alleles, especially DR and DQ, strongly co-occurred, TCR associations were difficult to assign to individual alleles. A cluster of highly shared sequence variants was judged likely to represent a technical artifact of the sequencing pipeline. In a later analysis, HLA-associated TCR beta chains were found to be more clonally expanded and to have lower generation probabilities than equally common non-associated chains. According to a later analysis, parvovirus B19, influenza, CMV and Epstein-Barr virus appeared linked to several top co-occurrence clusters. The presence/absence analyses assumed that sequencing depth was roughly uniform across donors, and that assumption may not be true.

In total, 630 or so healthy bone marrow donors made up the cohort. At the time of sampling, every cohort member was nominally healthy, though immune exposures that went unrecorded were likely present. The donor was CMV seropositive and belonged to the group of 250 to 300 seropositive cohort members. Each donor provided a peripheral blood sample, and peripheral blood mononuclear cells were used for TCR beta sequencing. Genomic DNA was extracted from the blood cell samples with the Qiagen DNeasy Blood Extraction Kit. The CDR3 has 16 amino acids, counting the end cysteine and phenylalanine. Only the CDR3 portion is preserved as DNA: 48 bases, with reading frame beginning at the first base. The germline V gene encodes CDR1 SGHNT and CDR2 YENEEA.

This receptor was identified in a woman in her twenties or thirties in good health and CMV-seropositive. The sample comprised PBMCs. This sequence uses TRBV11-3 and TRBJ2-2, and 7 bases in between align with TRBD1. Here is the DNA: TGTGCCAGCAGCCTAGAAGGGACAGCGAACACCGGGGAGCTGTTTTTT. Translation gives CASSLEGTANTGELFF.